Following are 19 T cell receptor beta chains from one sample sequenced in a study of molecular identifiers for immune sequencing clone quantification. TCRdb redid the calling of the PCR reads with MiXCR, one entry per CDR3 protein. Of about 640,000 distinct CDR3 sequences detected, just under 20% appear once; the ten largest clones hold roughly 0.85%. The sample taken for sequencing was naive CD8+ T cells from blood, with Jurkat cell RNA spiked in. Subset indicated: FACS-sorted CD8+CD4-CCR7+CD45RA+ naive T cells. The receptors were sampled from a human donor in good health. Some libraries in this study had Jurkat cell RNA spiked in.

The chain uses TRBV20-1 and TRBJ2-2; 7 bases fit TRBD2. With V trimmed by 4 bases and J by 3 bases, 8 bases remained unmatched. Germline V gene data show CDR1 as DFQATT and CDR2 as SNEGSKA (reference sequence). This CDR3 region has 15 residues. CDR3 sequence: CSAIVPSGYTGELFF. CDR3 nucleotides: TGCAGTGCTATCGTTCCTAGCGGATACACCGGGGAGCTGTTTTTT.

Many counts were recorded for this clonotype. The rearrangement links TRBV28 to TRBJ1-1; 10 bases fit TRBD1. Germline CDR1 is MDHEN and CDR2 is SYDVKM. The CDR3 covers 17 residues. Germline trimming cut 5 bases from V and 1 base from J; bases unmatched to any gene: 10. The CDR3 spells CASSMSRDRGWNTEAFF. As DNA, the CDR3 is TGTGCCAGCAGTATGTCCCGGGACAGGGGATGGAACACTGAAGCTTTCTTT. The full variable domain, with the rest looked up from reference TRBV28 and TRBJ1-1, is DVKVTQSSRYLVKRTGEKVFLECVQDMDHENMFWYRQDPGLGLRLIYFSYDVKMKEKGDIPEGYSVSREKKERFSLILESASTNQTSMYLCASSMSRDRGWNTEAFFGQGTRLTVV.

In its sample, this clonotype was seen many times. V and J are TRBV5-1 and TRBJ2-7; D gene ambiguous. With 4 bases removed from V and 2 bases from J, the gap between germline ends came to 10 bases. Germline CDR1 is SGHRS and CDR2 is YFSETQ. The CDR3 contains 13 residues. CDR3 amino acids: CASSIGSAYEQYF. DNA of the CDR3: TGCGCCAGCAGCATTGGAAGTGCCTACGAGCAGTACTTC.

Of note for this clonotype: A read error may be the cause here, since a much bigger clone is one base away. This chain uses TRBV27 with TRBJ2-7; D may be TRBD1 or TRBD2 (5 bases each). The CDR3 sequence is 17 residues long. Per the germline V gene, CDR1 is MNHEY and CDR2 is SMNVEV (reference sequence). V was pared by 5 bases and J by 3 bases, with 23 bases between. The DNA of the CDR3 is TGTGCCAGCAGTCCGGCTGAATCCGGGACGGCCTTCTACGAGCAGTACTTC. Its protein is CASSPAESGTAFYEQYF.

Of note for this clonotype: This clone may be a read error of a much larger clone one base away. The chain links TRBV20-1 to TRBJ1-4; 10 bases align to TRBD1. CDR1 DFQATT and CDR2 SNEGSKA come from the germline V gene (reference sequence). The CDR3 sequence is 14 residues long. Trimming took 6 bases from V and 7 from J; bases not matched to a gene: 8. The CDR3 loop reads CSAGTGDYIEKLFF. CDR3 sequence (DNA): TGCAGTGCAGGGACAGGGGATTATATTGAAAAACTGTTTTTT.

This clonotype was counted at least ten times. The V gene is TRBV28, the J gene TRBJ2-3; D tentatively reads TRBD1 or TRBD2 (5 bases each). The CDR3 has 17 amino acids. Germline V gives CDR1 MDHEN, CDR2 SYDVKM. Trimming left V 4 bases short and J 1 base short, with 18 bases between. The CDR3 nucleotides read TGTGCCAGCAGTTCCCCCGGGACGATAGGGCGCACAGATACGCAGTATTTT. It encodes CASSSPGTIGRTDTQYF.

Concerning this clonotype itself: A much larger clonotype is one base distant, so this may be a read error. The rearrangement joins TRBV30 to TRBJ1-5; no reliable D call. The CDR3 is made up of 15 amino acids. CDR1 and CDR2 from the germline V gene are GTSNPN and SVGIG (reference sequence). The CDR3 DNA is TGTGCCTGGAGTGTTGGAGGGTTTAGCGATCAGCCCCAGCATTTT. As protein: CAWSVGGFSDQPQHF.

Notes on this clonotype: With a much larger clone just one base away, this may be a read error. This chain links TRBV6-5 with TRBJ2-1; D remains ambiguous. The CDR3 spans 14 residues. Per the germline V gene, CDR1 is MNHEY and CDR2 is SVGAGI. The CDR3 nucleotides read TGTGCCAGCGGTTACGGCTCCCCCTTCAATGAGCAGTTCTTC. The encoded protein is CASGYGSPFNEQFF.

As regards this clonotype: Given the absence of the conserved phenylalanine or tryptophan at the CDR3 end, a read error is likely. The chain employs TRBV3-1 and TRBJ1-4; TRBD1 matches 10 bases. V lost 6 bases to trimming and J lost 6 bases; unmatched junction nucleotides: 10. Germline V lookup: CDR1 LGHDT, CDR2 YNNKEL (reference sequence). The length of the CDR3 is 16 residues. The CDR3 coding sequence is TGTGCCAGCAGAGAAGGGGACAGGGGAACAGATGAAAAACTGTTTCTT. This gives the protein CASREGDRGTDEKLFL.

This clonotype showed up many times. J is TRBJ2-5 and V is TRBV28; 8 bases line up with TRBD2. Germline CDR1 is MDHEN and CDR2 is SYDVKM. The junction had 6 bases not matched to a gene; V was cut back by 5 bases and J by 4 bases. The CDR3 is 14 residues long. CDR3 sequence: CASSQTSGTETQYF. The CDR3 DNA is TGTGCCAGCAGTCAAACTAGCGGAACAGAGACCCAGTACTTC.

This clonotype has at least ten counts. CDR3 nucleotide sequence: TGTGCCAGCAGCTTGTCGAGCGGAAACTATGGCTACACCTTC. It yields the protein CASSLSSGNYGYTF. The rearrangement links TRBV5-5 to TRBJ1-2; no clear D gene. This CDR3 contains 14 residues. The V gene's germline CDR1 is SGHKS and CDR2 YYEKEE (reference sequence). V lost 1 base and J 2 bases, leaving 9 bases between the germline ends.

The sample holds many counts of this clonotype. As DNA, the CDR3 is TGTGCCAGCAGCCAGAGGGGCCCAGAGTGGGAGACCCAGTACTTC. Residues: CASSQRGPEWETQYF. V gene TRBV6-5 combines with J gene TRBJ2-5; D assignment may be TRBD1 or TRBD2 (5 bases each). CDR1 and CDR2 from the germline V gene are MNHEY and SVGAGI. CDR3 length equals 15 residues. With 6 bases removed from V and 5 bases from J, the gap between germline ends came to 19 bases.

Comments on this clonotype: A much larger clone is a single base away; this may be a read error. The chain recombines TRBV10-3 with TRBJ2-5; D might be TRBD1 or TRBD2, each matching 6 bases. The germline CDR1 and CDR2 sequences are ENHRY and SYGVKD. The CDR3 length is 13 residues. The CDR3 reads CAINGGQEETQCF. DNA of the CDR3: TGTGCCATCAACGGGGGCCAAGAAGAGACCCAGTGCTTC.

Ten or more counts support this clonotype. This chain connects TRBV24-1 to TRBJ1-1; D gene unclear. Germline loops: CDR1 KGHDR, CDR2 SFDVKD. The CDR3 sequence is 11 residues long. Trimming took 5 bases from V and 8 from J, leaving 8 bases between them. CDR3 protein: CATSAGGEAFF. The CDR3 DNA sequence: TGTGCCACCAGTGCGGGCGGAGAAGCTTTCTTT.

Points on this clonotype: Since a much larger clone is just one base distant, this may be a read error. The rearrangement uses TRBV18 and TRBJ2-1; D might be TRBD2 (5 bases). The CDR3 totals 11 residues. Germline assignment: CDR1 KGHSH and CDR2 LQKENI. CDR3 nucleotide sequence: TGTGCCAGCTCACCACCCGGGGAGCAGTCCTTC. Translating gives CASSPPGEQSF.

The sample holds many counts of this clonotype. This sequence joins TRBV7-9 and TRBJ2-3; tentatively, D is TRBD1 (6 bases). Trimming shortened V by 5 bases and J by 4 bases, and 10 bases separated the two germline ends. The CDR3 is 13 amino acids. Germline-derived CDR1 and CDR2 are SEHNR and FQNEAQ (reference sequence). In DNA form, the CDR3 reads TGTGCCAGCAGCGGACAGTGGGCAGATACGCAGTATTTT. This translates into CASSGQWADTQYF.

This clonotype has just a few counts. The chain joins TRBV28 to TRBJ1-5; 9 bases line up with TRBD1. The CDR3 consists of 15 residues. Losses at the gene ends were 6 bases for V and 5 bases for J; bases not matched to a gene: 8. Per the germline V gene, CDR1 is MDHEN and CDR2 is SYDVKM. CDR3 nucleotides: TGTGCCAGCAGCCTCGGGACAGGGTCGGATCAGCCCCAGCATTTT. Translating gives CASSLGTGSDQPQHF.

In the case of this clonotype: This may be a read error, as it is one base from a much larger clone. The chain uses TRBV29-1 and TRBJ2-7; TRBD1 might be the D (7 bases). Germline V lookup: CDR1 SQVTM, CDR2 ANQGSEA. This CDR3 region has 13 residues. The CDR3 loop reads CSAQRGDSYGQYF. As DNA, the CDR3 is TGCAGCGCCCAAAGGGGGGACAGCTACGGGCAGTACTTC.

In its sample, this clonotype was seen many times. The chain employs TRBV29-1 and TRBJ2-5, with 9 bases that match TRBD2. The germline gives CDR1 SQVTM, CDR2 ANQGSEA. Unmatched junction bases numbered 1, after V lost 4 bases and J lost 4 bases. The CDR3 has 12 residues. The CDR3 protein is CSVVAGVETQYF. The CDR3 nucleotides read TGCAGCGTTGTAGCGGGGGTAGAGACCCAGTACTTC.